Following are 27 T cell receptor beta chains from one sample sequenced in a study of memory CD4+ T cells and cytomegalovirus serostatus. Profiled with immunoSEQ multiplex PCR; TCRdb holds only in-frame clones, not every one. Here the sample spans 50,000 to 75,000 clones, 75% to 85% being singletons. The sort gate was single viable CD3+CD4+CD8-CD45RO+ cells for memory CD4+ T cells. Sequenced: memory CD4+ T cells from blood. These receptors came from an adult in good health and CMV-seronegative.

J is TRBJ1-5 and V is TRBV28, with unresolved D. This CDR3 is 13 amino acids long. V gave up 2 bases and J gave up 3 bases, with 5 bases separating them. Germline CDR1 and CDR2: MDHEN and SYDVKM. CDR3 loop: CASSLLNNQPQHF. The CDR3 DNA is TGTGCCAGCAGTTTACTGAACAATCAGCCCCAGCATTTT.

The CDR3 reads CASSLSWSQETQYF. The CDR3 bases are TGTGCCAGCAGCTTATCTTGGAGCCAAGAGACCCAGTACTTC. This chain joins TRBV7-9 and TRBJ2-5; D gene uncertain. Germline CDR1 and CDR2: SEHNR and FQNEAQ (reference sequence). The CDR3 is made up of 14 amino acids. Trimming stripped 2 bases from V and 1 base from J, with 8 bases between.

The rearrangement links TRBV2 to TRBJ2-7; D not certain. The germline V gene has CDR1 SNHLY and CDR2 FYNNEI. The CDR3 spans 11 residues. Deletions cut 0 bases from V and 4 bases from J, with 1 base between. Here the CDR3 reads CASSEAYEQYF. CDR3 coding DNA: TGTGCCAGCAGTGAAGCTTACGAGCAGTACTTC.

This sequence joins TRBV5-6 and TRBJ2-3; D gene uncertain. In germline, CDR1 is SGHDT, CDR2 YYEEEE. Deletions cut 0 bases from V and 5 bases from J, with 7 bases between. This CDR3 has 13 amino acids. Here the CDR3 DNA reads TGTGCCAGCAGCTTGGGCCAGTTAGATACGCAGTATTTT. Protein product: CASSLGQLDTQYF.

The V and J genes are TRBV19 and TRBJ1-4; D may be TRBD1 (6 bases). V was clipped by 5 bases and J by 0 bases, with 16 bases between them. The CDR3 extends over 17 amino acids. Per germline, CDR1 LNHDA and CDR2 SQIVND (reference sequence). This chain's CDR3 is CASSPFRGDATNEKLFF. In DNA, the CDR3 is TGTGCCAGTAGTCCGTTCAGGGGCGACGCAACTAATGAAAAACTGTTTTTT.

The chain employs TRBV7-2 and TRBJ1-1; 7 nucleotides align to TRBD1. The germline CDR1 and CDR2 sequences are SGHTA and FQGNSA. The CDR3 spans 13 residues. The trim removed 9 bases at V and 2 bases at J, leaving 6 bases unmatched. The CDR3 region has the DNA TGTGCCAGTCGGGACAGCCTCAACACTGAAGCTTTCTTT. It codes for CASRDSLNTEAFF.

This chain joins TRBV19 and TRBJ2-7; 7 bases match TRBD2. In germline, CDR1 is LNHDA, CDR2 SQIVND (reference sequence). The CDR3 sequence is 13 residues long. J gave up 1 base and V 8 bases, and 5 bases lay outside the gene matches. CDR3 protein: CASGRGGSYEQYF. The CDR3 nucleotides read TGTGCCAGTGGAAGGGGAGGGTCCTACGAGCAGTACTTC.

The chain recombines TRBV28 with TRBJ1-2; no clear D. Trimming took off 5 bases at V and 8 bases at J, with 15 bases between the two ends. This CDR3 is 13 amino acids long. The germline V gene encodes CDR1 MDHEN and CDR2 SYDVKM. The CDR3 DNA follows: TGTGCCAGCAGTAACCGGGATCTCTCAGGCTACACCTTC. As protein: CASSNRDLSGYTF.

The genes are TRBV30 and TRBJ2-5; D is uncertain. Trimming removed 5 bases from V and 2 bases from J, with 6 bases in between. Germline CDR1 is GTSNPN and CDR2 is SVGIG (reference sequence). This CDR3 region has 11 residues. The CDR3 protein is CAWSLQETQYF. The DNA for the CDR3 is TGTGCCTGGTCATTACAAGAGACCCAGTACTTC. The entire variable domain, with the rest obtained from reference TRBV30 and TRBJ2-5, is as follows: SQTIHQWPATLVQPVGSPLSLECTVEGTSNPNLYWYRQAAGRGLQLLFYSVGIGQISSEVPQNLSASRPQDRQFILSSKKLLLSDSGFYLCAWSLQETQYFGPGTRLLVL.

J is TRBJ2-2 and V is TRBV6-5; 7 positions agree with TRBD1. The CDR3 extends over 15 amino acids. CDR1 MNHEY and CDR2 SVGAGI come from the germline V gene. V dropped 2 bases and J dropped 1; count of bases not matched to a gene: 1. The CDR3 DNA reads as TGTGCCAGCAGTTACAGGGGGCTGAACACCGGGGAGCTGTTTTTT. This encodes CASSYRGLNTGELFF.

The genes are TRBV6-5 and TRBJ1-3, with 9 bases aligning to TRBD1. V lost 3 bases to trimming and J lost 12 bases; unmatched junction nucleotides: 6. The CDR3 runs 13 residues. Germline CDR1 and CDR2: MNHEY and SVGAGI. DNA for the CDR3: TGTGCCAGCAGTTATATGGGGACAGGGCACATATATTTT. Amino acid sequence: CASSYMGTGHIYF.

V is TRBV11-3 and J is TRBJ2-5; D possibly corresponds to TRBD1 (6 bases). Trimming shortened V by 5 bases and J by 0 bases, and 7 bases separated the two germline ends. This CDR3 has 13 amino acids. The germline V gene encodes CDR1 SGHNT and CDR2 YENEEA. The CDR3 spells CASSRDNQETQYF. The CDR3 DNA reads TGTGCCAGCAGCCGGGACAACCAAGAGACCCAGTACTTC.

The rearrangement links TRBV30 to TRBJ1-5; D uncertain. This CDR3 comprises 13 residues. With 3 bases removed from V and 0 bases from J, the gap between germline ends came to 6 bases. CDR1 is GTSNPN, CDR2 SVGIG, per germline (reference sequence). The CDR3 protein is CAWRADSNQPQHF. The CDR3 DNA reads TGTGCCTGGAGGGCGGATAGCAATCAGCCCCAGCATTTT. Variable domain in full (rest from reference TRBV30 and TRBJ1-5): SQTIHQWPATLVQPVGSPLSLECTVEGTSNPNLYWYRQAAGRGLQLLFYSVGIGQISSEVPQNLSASRPQDRQFILSSKKLLLSDSGFYLCAWRADSNQPQHFGDGTRLSIL.

The V and J genes are TRBV5-1 and TRBJ2-1, with D unclear. Per the germline V gene, CDR1 is SGHRS and CDR2 is YFSETQ. This CDR3 spans 13 amino acids. V shed 4 bases and J shed 7 bases, with 12 bases lying between them. The CDR3 region has the DNA TGCGCCAGCAGCCATGATTCCCTGAATGAGCAGTTCTTC. Translation gives CASSHDSLNEQFF.

This chain joins TRBV10-3 and TRBJ2-3; TRBD1 is a possible D gene (7 bases). The CDR3 runs 18 residues. The germline V gene encodes CDR1 ENHRY and CDR2 SYGVKD. V shed 2 bases and J shed 3 bases, with 21 bases lying between them. CDR3 in amino acids: CAISERRGREIQTDTQYF. CDR3 coding DNA: TGTGCCATCAGTGAGCGGAGGGGGCGAGAGATACAGACAGATACGCAGTATTTT.

This clone has only a few counts. The rearrangement joins TRBV28 to TRBJ1-1, with D possibly matching TRBD1 (5 bases). The CDR3 sequence is 15 residues long. The germline gives CDR1 MDHEN, CDR2 SYDVKM. V was trimmed by 6 bases and J by 2 bases, leaving 16 bases between them. In DNA form, the CDR3 reads TGTGCCAGCAGATCCCCCGGGGGATATAACACTGAAGCTTTCTTT. It encodes CASRSPGGYNTEAFF.

The chain carries TRBV15 and TRBJ1-1, with no clear D. Germline CDR1 LNHNV, CDR2 YYDKDF (reference sequence). Deletions cut 6 bases from V and 2 bases from J, with 13 bases between. This CDR3 comprises 14 residues. The CDR3: CATSIYRDNTEAFF. CDR3 nucleotide sequence: TGTGCCACCAGTATCTACCGAGATAACACTGAAGCTTTCTTT.

The table lists this clone with a count of one. The rearrangement uses TRBV5-1 and TRBJ2-5, with D unresolved. The DNA end lines up better with TRBJ2-7; the J call may be wrong. There are 12 residues in the CDR3. Germline loops: CDR1 SGHRS, CDR2 YFSETQ. The CDR3 DNA reads TGCGCCAGCAGCTTGGCCCTGGGCGAGCAGTACTTC. Protein: CASSLALGEQYF.

The chain recombines TRBV7-9 with TRBJ1-4; the D gene is possibly TRBD1 (6 bases). CDR3 length: 15 amino acids. Trimming took off 1 base at V and 4 bases at J, with 10 bases between the two ends. From germline, CDR1 is SEHNR and CDR2 FQNEAQ (reference sequence). The CDR3 DNA is TGTGCCAGCAGCTTAGACCGGGGGCGTAATGAAAAACTGTTTTTT. It is translated as CASSLDRGRNEKLFF.

The gene calls are TRBV7-2 and TRBJ2-3; 7 bases line up with TRBD2. V trimming: 5 bases; J trimming: 2 bases; junction bases outside the gene matches: 4. This CDR3 comprises 14 residues. Per the germline V gene, CDR1 is SGHTA and CDR2 is FQGNSA. The CDR3 DNA follows: TGTGCCAGCAGCCGGGACTATTACACAGATACGCAGTATTTT. The encoded protein is CASSRDYYTDTQYF.

The rearrangement uses TRBV6-6 and TRBJ1-2, with TRBD1 matching over 8 bases. From germline, CDR1 is MNHNY and CDR2 SVGAGI (reference sequence). The junction had 6 bases not matched to a gene; V was cut back by 2 bases and J by 4 bases. CDR3 size: 15 residues. CDR3 sequence: CASSYGQGLGYGYTF. The DNA of the CDR3 is TGTGCCAGCAGTTACGGACAGGGCCTAGGCTATGGCTACACCTTC.

The rearrangement uses TRBV5-1 and TRBJ2-7; the D gene could be TRBD1 or TRBD2 (7 bases each). Germline V gene lookup returns CDR1 SGHRS and CDR2 YFSETQ. V lost 1 base, J lost 0 bases, and 17 bases lay in between. The CDR3 covers 17 residues. In nucleotides, the CDR3 is TGCGCCAGCAGCTTGTGGTCGAGCGGGGACAGCTCCTACGAGCAGTACTTC. Protein product: CASSLWSSGDSSYEQYF.

This clone was recorded a few times. The gene calls are TRBV20-1 and TRBJ1-1; 7 bases align to TRBD1. The CDR3 runs 10 residues. Looked up from germline, CDR1 is DFQATT and CDR2 is SNEGSKA (reference sequence). The ends lost 6 bases at V and 8 bases at J; junction bases unmatched: 3. CDR3 nucleotides: TGCAGTGCAGGGGACAGCGAAGCTTTCTTT. Its protein product is CSAGDSEAFF.

The chain carries TRBV5-6 and TRBJ2-2; 7 bases agree with TRBD1. Trimming took 2 bases from V and 3 from J; bases not matched to a gene: 4. This CDR3 is 15 amino acids long. CDR1 and CDR2 from the germline V gene are SGHDT and YYEEEE. CDR3 residues: CASSFRDRDTGELFF. CDR3 DNA: TGTGCCAGCAGCTTTAGGGACAGAGACACCGGGGAGCTGTTTTTT.

This clone was seen a handful of times. The chain carries TRBV2 and TRBJ1-2; D perhaps matches TRBD1 (5 bases). The germline V gene encodes CDR1 SNHLY and CDR2 FYNNEI. The CDR3 is 14 residues long. The V gene lost 7 bases and the J gene lost 4 bases, with 16 bases spanning the gap. The CDR3 nucleotides read TGTGCCAGCACCCCAGTTGGGGGGGGCTATGGCTACACCTTC. The encoded protein is CASTPVGGGYGYTF.

This clone was observed a few times. This chain joins TRBV6-5 and TRBJ1-1; weak D call: TRBD1 (6 bases). CDR3 size: 14 residues. Germline lookup yields CDR1 MNHEY and CDR2 SVGAGI. V was shortened by 6 bases and J by 1 base, with 12 bases between the two germline ends. The CDR3 protein is CASRKGHGNTEAFF. In DNA, the CDR3 is TGTGCCAGCAGAAAGGGACATGGGAACACTGAAGCTTTCTTT.

V gene TRBV4-1 combines with J gene TRBJ2-6; tentatively, D is TRBD1 or TRBD2 (5 bases each). The length of the CDR3 is 19 residues. Germline V gene sequence: CDR1 MGHRA, CDR2 YSYEKL. V was shortened by 4 bases and J by 2 bases, with 21 bases between the two germline ends. The DNA for the CDR3 is TGCGCCAGCAGCCTGGGGACCGGCTCAGGAGCCCCTGGGGCCAACGTCCTGACTTTC. It specifies CASSLGTGSGAPGANVLTF.